This T cell receptor (beta chain) appears in the sequencing data of a study of identical twins. Overall study findings and caveats: Conclusions were based on cross-sectional statistical analysis, without following the same donors.

TCRdb fed the 5' RACE reads into MiXCR, producing one record per CDR3 protein. The data hold a few hundred thousand distinct CDR3 sequences, with roughly 9% observed a single time. On this clonotype itself: Its antigen remains unidentified.

Losses at the gene ends were 3 bases for V and 3 bases for J; bases not matched to a gene: 5. Germline V CDR1 and CDR2: DFQATT, SNEGSKA (reference sequence). The CDR3 extends over 13 amino acids. The V gene is TRBV20-1, the J gene TRBJ2-7; TRBD2 agrees at 7 bases. This TCR was sampled from a woman aged 45-59 years in good health. The material sequenced was naive T cells sorted from blood. CDR3 protein: CSARLAGFYEQYF. CDR3 DNA sequence: TGCAGTGCTAGGTTAGCGGGTTTCTACGAGCAGTACTTC.